The next 6 T cell receptor beta chains were all read from a single sample in a study of Ad26.COV2.S vaccination and SARS-CoV-2 variants. Assay: immunoSEQ multiplex PCR; the TCRdb copy retains only in-frame clones and omits some. Found here are about 350,000 clones, 70% to 90% of them singletons; the top ten hold around 3.3%. Described treatment: 15 to 20 received Ad26.COV2.S at low or high dose, single or two shots; about 5 received placebo; per-sample allocation not given. The study sampled participants on day 63 after the first vaccine or placebo injection. Sequenced here: peripheral blood, sampled in a trial of Ad26.COV2.S vaccine versus placebo. The receptor source for this set is a person between 18 and 60 years old who received the Ad26.COV2.S COVID-19 vaccine or a placebo.

This rearrangement joins TRBV30 to TRBJ1-3, with TRBD1 matching 8 bases. Germline trimming cut 2 bases from V and 2 bases from J; bases unmatched to any gene: 2. The CDR3 runs 14 residues. CDR1 and CDR2 (germline): GTSNPN, SVGIG (reference sequence). In DNA, the CDR3 is TGTGCCTGGAGTCAGGGGGCGACTGGAAACACCATATATTTT. This gives the protein CAWSQGATGNTIYF.

The V gene is TRBV27, the J gene TRBJ2-5; D not resolved. This CDR3 is built from 12 residues. Looked up from germline, CDR1 is MNHEY and CDR2 is SMNVEV (reference sequence). Trimming left V 5 bases short and J 6 bases short, with 10 bases between. The CDR3 coding sequence is TGTGCCAGCAGTGAAGACTTCAAGACCCAGTACTTC. It translates to CASSEDFKTQYF.

The CDR3 region is CASSLAFQETQYF. The CDR3 DNA sequence: TGTGCCAGCAGCTTGGCCTTCCAAGAGACCCAGTACTTC. The V gene is TRBV5-6, the J gene TRBJ2-5; D not certain. V lost 0 bases, J lost 1 base, and 4 bases lay in between. Looked up from germline, CDR1 is SGHDT and CDR2 is YYEEEE. This CDR3 contains 13 residues.

This clone was detected a few times. V is TRBV19 and J is TRBJ2-7, with TRBD2 identical over 7 bases. Germline CDR1 reads LNHDA; CDR2 reads SQIVND (reference sequence). CDR3 size: 13 residues. J gave up 11 bases and V 1 base, and 8 bases lay outside the gene matches. The DNA of the CDR3 is TGTGCCAGTAGTATAGGATCAGGCCGGGAGGAGTACTTC. Its translation: CASSIGSGREEYF.

V usage is TRBV6-5 and J usage is TRBJ2-7; 10 nucleotides agree with TRBD2. After removal of 5 bases from V and 2 bases from J, the junction contained 6 bases not matched to a gene. Germline values: CDR1 MNHEY, CDR2 SVGAGI. This CDR3 has 15 residues. CDR3 protein: CASSQSGRVTYEQYF. The DNA of the CDR3 is TGTGCCAGCAGTCAAAGCGGGAGGGTAACCTACGAGCAGTACTTC.

The DNA of the CDR3 is TGTGCCAGCAGCCCCTGGGGGGGAGCGGGAGGCCAAGAGACCCAGTACTTC. This codes for CASSPWGGAGGQETQYF. The chain uses TRBV7-9 and TRBJ2-5; 9 nucleotides match TRBD2. CDR3 length: 17 residues. Germline CDR1 SEHNR, CDR2 FQNEAQ (reference sequence). J was trimmed by 1 base and V by 5 bases; bases with no gene match: 11.